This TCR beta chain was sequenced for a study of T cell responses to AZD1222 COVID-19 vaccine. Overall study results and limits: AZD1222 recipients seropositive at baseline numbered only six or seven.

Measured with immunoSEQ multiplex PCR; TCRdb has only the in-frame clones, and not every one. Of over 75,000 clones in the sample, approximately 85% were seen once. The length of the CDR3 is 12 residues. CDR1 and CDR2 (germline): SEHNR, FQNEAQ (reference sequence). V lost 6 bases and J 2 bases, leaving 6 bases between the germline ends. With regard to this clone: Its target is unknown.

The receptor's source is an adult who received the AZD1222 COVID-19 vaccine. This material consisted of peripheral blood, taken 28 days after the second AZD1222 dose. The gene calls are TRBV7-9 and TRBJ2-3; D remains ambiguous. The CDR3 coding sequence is TGTGCCAGCAGAACCAACACAGATACGCAGTATTTT. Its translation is CASRTNTDTQYF.